The present T cell receptor beta chain was sequenced within a study of neoadjuvant nivolumab and ipilimumab in lung cancer. Data came from immunoSEQ multiplex PCR; TCRdb stores just in-frame clones and leaves some out. The sample has 44,000 or so clones; 85% to 90% are singletons. As for this clone: Its specificity is not known.

Whole-study findings and limits: Blood richness before therapy tracked richness in tumors resected after neoadjuvant therapy. From pretherapy to surgery, tumor richness and clonality rose with dual therapy. Resected tumors had greater TCR richness and clonality than uninvolved lung. TCR sequencing covered a small number of samples.

V was cut by 7 bases and J by 5 bases, with 22 bases left in between. The CDR3 has 15 residues. Germline values: CDR1 SQVTM, CDR2 ANQGSEA. The chain carries TRBV29-1 and TRBJ2-3; D may correspond to TRBD1 or TRBD2 (6 bases each). The sequence came from an adult with non-small cell lung cancer. Some clones in this sample may be carry-over from other donors' samples. This specimen consisted of blood, obtained before neoadjuvant nivolumab, alone or with ipilimumab. CDR3 DNA sequence: TGCAGCGCGAACACGGGGGCTAGCGCACGAGATACGCAGTATTTT. Protein sequence: CSANTGASARDTQYF.